This T cell receptor beta chain came from a study of T cells after yellow fever vaccination. Via MiXCR, TCRdb re-called the 5' RACE reads, giving one row per CDR3 protein. Altogether fewer than 85,000 distinct CDR3 sequences are present, about 7.7% being singletons, with the ten largest covering about 40%. This clonotype was picked up a small number of times. With 5 bases removed from V and 3 bases from J, the gap between germline ends came to 14 bases. The CDR3 consists of 15 residues. Germline V gene sequence: CDR1 MNHEY, CDR2 SVGAGI. This receptor was obtained from a young man who received the YFV17D yellow fever vaccine. This sequence joins TRBV6-5 and TRBJ2-1; D perhaps matches TRBD1 (5 bases). The sequencing used CD8+ T cells sorted from PBMCs, collected on the day of the yellow fever booster vaccination. CDR3 sequence reads: CASSTDSPLYNEQFF. The CDR3 DNA sequence: TGTGCCAGCAGTACCGACAGCCCCCTCTACAATGAGCAGTTCTTC.